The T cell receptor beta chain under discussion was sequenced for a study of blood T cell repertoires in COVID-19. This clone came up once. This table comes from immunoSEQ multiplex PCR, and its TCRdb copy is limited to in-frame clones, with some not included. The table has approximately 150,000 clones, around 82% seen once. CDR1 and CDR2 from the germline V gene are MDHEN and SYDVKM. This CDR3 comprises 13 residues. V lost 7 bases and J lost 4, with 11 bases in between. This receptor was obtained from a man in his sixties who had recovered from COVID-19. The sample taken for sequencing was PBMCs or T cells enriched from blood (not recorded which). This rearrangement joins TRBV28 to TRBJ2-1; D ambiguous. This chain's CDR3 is CASTPYLYNEQFF. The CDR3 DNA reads TGTGCCAGCACACCTTACTTGTACAATGAGCAGTTCTTC. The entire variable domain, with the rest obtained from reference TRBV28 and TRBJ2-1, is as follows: DVKVTQSSRYLVKRTGEKVFLECVQDMDHENMFWYRQDPGLGLRLIYFSYDVKMKEKGDIPEGYSVSREKKERFSLILESASTNQTSMYLCASTPYLYNEQFFGPGTRLTVL.